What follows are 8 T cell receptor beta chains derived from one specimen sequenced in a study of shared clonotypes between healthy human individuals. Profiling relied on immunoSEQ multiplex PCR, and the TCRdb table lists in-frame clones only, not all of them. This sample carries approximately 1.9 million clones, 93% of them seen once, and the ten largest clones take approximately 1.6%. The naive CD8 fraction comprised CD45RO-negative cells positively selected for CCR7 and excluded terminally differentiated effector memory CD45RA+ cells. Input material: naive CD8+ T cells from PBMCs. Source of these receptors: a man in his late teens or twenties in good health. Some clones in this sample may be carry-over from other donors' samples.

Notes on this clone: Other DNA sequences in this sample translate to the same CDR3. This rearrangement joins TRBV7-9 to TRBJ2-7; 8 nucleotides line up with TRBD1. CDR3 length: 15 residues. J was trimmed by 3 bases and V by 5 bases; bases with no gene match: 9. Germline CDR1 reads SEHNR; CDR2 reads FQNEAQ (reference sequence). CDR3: CASSLIGTGDYEQYF. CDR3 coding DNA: TGTGCCAGCAGCCTCATCGGGACAGGCGACTACGAGCAGTACTTC.

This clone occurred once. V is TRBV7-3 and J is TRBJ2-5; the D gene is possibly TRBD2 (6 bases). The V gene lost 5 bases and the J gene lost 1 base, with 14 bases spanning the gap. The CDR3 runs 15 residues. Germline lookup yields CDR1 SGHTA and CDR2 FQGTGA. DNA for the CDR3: TGTGCCAGCAGCCGGGGGTGGAGCCCCCAAGAGACCCAGTACTTC. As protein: CASSRGWSPQETQYF.

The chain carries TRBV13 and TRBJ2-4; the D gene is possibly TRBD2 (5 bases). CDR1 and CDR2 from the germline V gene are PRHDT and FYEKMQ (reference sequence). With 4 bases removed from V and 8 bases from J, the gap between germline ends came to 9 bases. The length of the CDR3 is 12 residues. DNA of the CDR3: TGTGCCAGCAGCTCCGCCGGGGACATTCAGTACTTC. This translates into CASSSAGDIQYF.

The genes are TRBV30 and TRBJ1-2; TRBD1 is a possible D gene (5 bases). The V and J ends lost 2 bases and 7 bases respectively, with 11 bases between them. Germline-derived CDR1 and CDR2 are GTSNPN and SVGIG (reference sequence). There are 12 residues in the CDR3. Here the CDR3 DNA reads TGTGCCTGGAGTCTCGGGACGATTGGCTACACCTTC. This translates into CAWSLGTIGYTF.

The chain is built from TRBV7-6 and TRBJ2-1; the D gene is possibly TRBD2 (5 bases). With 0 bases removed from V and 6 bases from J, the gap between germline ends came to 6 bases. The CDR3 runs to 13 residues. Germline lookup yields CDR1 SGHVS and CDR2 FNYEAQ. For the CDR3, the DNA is TGTGCCAGCAGCTTAGCCGAGGGCAATGAGCAGTTCTTC. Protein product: CASSLAEGNEQFF.

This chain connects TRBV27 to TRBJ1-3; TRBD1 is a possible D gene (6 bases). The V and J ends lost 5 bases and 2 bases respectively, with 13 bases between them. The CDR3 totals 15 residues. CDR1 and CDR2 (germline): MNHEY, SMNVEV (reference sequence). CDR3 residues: CASSPRTAAGNTIYF. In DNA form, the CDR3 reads TGTGCCAGCAGTCCACGGACAGCAGCTGGAAACACCATATATTTT.

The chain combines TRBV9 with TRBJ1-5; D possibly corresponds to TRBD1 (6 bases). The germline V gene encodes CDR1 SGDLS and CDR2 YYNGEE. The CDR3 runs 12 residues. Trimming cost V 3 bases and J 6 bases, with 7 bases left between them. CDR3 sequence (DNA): TGTGCCAGCAGCGAGGGGGGTCAGCCCCAGCATTTT. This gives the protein CASSEGGQPQHF.

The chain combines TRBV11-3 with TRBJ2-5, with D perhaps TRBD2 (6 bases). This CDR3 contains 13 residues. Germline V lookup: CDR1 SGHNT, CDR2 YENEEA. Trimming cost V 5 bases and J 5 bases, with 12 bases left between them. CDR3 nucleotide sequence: TGTGCCAGCAGCCAAACAGGAGGGGAGACCCAGTACTTC. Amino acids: CASSQTGGETQYF.